Following are 10 T cell receptor beta chains from one sample sequenced in a study of T cell responses to AZD1222 COVID-19 vaccine. Assay: immunoSEQ multiplex PCR; the TCRdb copy retains only in-frame clones and omits some. In the table there are about 140,000 clones, roughly 88% of which are singletons. Sample: peripheral blood, taken on day 0 of AZD1222 vaccination. These receptor sequences come from an adult in good health.

The chain combines TRBV5-1 with TRBJ2-1; the match to TRBD1 covers 7 bases. The CDR3 runs 16 residues. The ends lost 4 bases at V and 2 bases at J; junction bases unmatched: 9. Germline assignment: CDR1 SGHRS and CDR2 YFSETQ. In DNA form, the CDR3 reads TGCGCCAGCAGCGCTCGAACAGGGGATCCCTACAATGAGCAGTTCTTC. The encoded protein is CASSARTGDPYNEQFF.

A single count supports this clone. This chain connects TRBV30 to TRBJ1-2, with D possibly TRBD1 on 6 matching bases. This CDR3 region has 12 residues. Per germline, CDR1 GTSNPN and CDR2 SVGIG (reference sequence). V lost 4 bases to trimming and J lost 6 bases, with 12 bases between them. The CDR3 nucleotides read TGTGCCTGGACTGTACACAGGGATGGCTACACCTTC. Translated: CAWTVHRDGYTF. Full variable domain (missing parts from reference TRBV30 and TRBJ1-2): SQTIHQWPATLVQPVGSPLSLECTVEGTSNPNLYWYRQAAGRGLQLLFYSVGIGQISSEVPQNLSASRPQDRQFILSSKKLLLSDSGFYLCAWTVHRDGYTFGSGTRLTVV.

This clone occurred a few times. The chain combines TRBV25-1 with TRBJ2-1, with TRBD1 matching 8 bases. Germline V gene lookup returns CDR1 MGHDK and CDR2 SYGVNS. Germline trimming cut 3 bases from V and 10 bases from J; bases unmatched to any gene: 14. The CDR3 is 16 amino acids. As DNA, the CDR3 is TGTGCCAGCAGTGACACATGGCAGGGGGCGAGGGGCGAGCAGTTCTTC. Translation: CASSDTWQGARGEQFF.

The rearrangement uses TRBV15 and TRBJ1-5; D gene ambiguous. Germline CDR1 LNHNV, CDR2 YYDKDF (reference sequence). V shed 3 bases and J shed 6 bases, with 9 bases lying between them. CDR3 length: 13 residues. The CDR3 protein is CATSSGIFQPQHF. The CDR3 DNA is TGTGCCACCAGCAGCGGGATCTTTCAGCCCCAGCATTTT.

The chain links TRBV25-1 to TRBJ1-1; D possibly corresponds to TRBD1 (5 bases). The CDR3 is 10 amino acids. Deletions cut 10 bases from V and 5 bases from J, with 8 bases between. Germline values: CDR1 MGHDK, CDR2 SYGVNS. Here the CDR3 reads CATRQTEAFF. As DNA, the CDR3 is TGTGCCACTAGACAGACTGAAGCTTTCTTT. Full variable domain (missing parts from reference TRBV25-1 and TRBJ1-1): EADIYQTPRYLVIGTGKKITLECSQTMGHDKMYWYQQDPGMELHLIHYSYGVNSTEKGDLSSESTVSRIRTEHFPLTLESARPSHTSQYLCATRQTEAFFGQGTRLTVV.

The CDR3 region is CASSEGYSNQPQHF. The CDR3 nucleotides read TGCGCCAGCAGTGAGGGGTATAGCAATCAGCCCCAGCATTTT. This chain connects TRBV10-1 to TRBJ1-5; no reliable D call. The CDR3 loop spans 14 amino acids. CDR1 and CDR2 (germline): WNHNN, SYGVQD (reference sequence). Trimming cost V 2 bases and J 0 bases, with 5 bases left between them.

This chain connects TRBV5-4 to TRBJ2-5; the match to TRBD2 covers 11 bases. The CDR3 runs to 17 residues. CDR1 is SGHNT, CDR2 YYREEE, per germline (reference sequence). J was trimmed by 13 bases and V by 6 bases; bases with no gene match: 23. The CDR3 DNA reads TGTGCCAGCATCAGGTCGGCTAGCGGGGGGATTAAAGGGCCGCTGTACTTC. It codes for CASIRSASGGIKGPLYF.

V and J are TRBV5-8 and TRBJ2-5; the D call may be TRBD1 or TRBD2 (6 bases each). This CDR3 spans 12 amino acids. The ends were cut back, 4 bases at V and 7 bases at J, with 11 bases in the middle. The V gene's germline CDR1 is SGHTS and CDR2 YDEGEE. CDR3 coding DNA: TGTGCCAGCAGCGAGGGGGAGGCGACCCAGTACTTC. Protein product: CASSEGEATQYF.

The chain is built from TRBV10-2 and TRBJ1-3; D uncertain. Trimming cost V 6 bases and J 2 bases, with 8 bases left between them. The CDR3 runs to 13 residues. Germline values: CDR1 WSHSY, CDR2 SAAADI. CDR3 in DNA: TGCGCCAGCAGCGACGTGCCTGGAAACACCATATATTTT. Protein sequence: CASSDVPGNTIYF.

This clone was recorded only once. The chain carries TRBV7-6 and TRBJ1-1, with D possibly TRBD1 on 5 matching bases. The V end was cut by 1 base, the J end by 1 base, with 10 bases between. This CDR3 region has 15 residues. Germline V lookup: CDR1 SGHVS, CDR2 FNYEAQ. The CDR3 loop reads CASSLGGVRNTEAFF. The CDR3 nucleotides read TGTGCCAGCAGCTTAGGGGGCGTCAGGAACACTGAAGCTTTCTTT.